Each of the 22 T cell receptor beta chains below was sequenced from the same sample in a study of cytomegalovirus exposure and HLA in healthy donors. The protocol was immunoSEQ multiplex PCR, while the TCRdb copy is restricted to in-frame clones and leaves out a portion. The sample consists of about 170,000 clones, approximately 87% of them appearing once. Sequenced material: PBMCs. The receptors shown here come from a woman younger than 45 in good health and CMV-seronegative.

The chain recombines TRBV11-2 with TRBJ1-1; D uncertain. Germline values: CDR1 SGHAT, CDR2 FQNNGV. Trimming left V 1 base short and J 4 bases short, with 4 bases between. The CDR3 is made up of 12 amino acids. This CDR3 reads CASSLGVTEAFF. CDR3 nucleotide sequence: TGTGCCAGCAGCTTAGGAGTCACTGAAGCTTTCTTT.

This clone came up many times. The chain joins TRBV4-3 to TRBJ1-1; TRBD1 might be the D (5 bases). The CDR3 runs 17 residues. Trimming cost V 1 base and J 4 bases, with 19 bases left between them. Germline loops: CDR1 LGHNA, CDR2 YSLEER. The CDR3: CASSQVGLAGLGTEAFF. CDR3 bases: TGCGCCAGCAGCCAAGTCGGCCTCGCGGGGCTCGGCACTGAAGCTTTCTTT.

The chain employs TRBV19 and TRBJ2-5, with D perhaps TRBD1 (6 bases). The germline gives CDR1 LNHDA, CDR2 SQIVND (reference sequence). This CDR3 has 14 residues. Between the trimmed V and J ends, which lost 4 bases and 5 bases, there was a span of 14 bases. The CDR3 DNA reads TGTGCCAGTAGTAAATTACAGGGTCAGGAGACCCAGTACTTC. It is translated as CASSKLQGQETQYF. Looking up the rest from reference TRBV19 and TRBJ2-5 gives the full variable domain: DGGITQSPKYLFRKEGQNVTLSCEQNLNHDAMYWYRQDPGQGLRLIYYSQIVNDFQKGDIAEGYSVSREKKESFPLTVTSAQKNPTAFYLCASSKLQGQETQYFGPGTRLLVL.

The genes are TRBV5-6 and TRBJ2-7, with no clear D. The CDR3 has 14 amino acids. With 1 base removed from V and 5 bases from J, the gap between germline ends came to 13 bases. Germline CDR1 is SGHDT and CDR2 is YYEEEE. CDR3 sequence: CASSLLYTDNEQYF. CDR3 nucleotides: TGTGCCAGCAGCTTGTTGTACACCGATAACGAGCAGTACTTC.

The V gene is TRBV6-1, the J gene TRBJ1-1; D is ambiguous. V was shortened by 3 bases and J by 0 bases, with 11 bases between the two germline ends. The germline V gene has CDR1 MNHNS and CDR2 SASEGT. This CDR3 is 15 amino acids long. As DNA, the CDR3 is TGTGCCAGCAGTGATCTGGCGGTTTTGAACACTGAAGCTTTCTTT. It is translated as CASSDLAVLNTEAFF.

This chain connects TRBV27 to TRBJ1-1, with 7 nucleotides matching TRBD1. V was pared by 4 bases and J by 4 bases, with 9 bases of the junction left unmatched. Looked up from germline, CDR1 is MNHEY and CDR2 is SMNVEV (reference sequence). The CDR3 covers 15 residues. The CDR3 region is CASSSVTGWGTEAFF. DNA of the CDR3: TGTGCCAGCAGTTCAGTGACAGGGTGGGGCACTGAAGCTTTCTTT.

The sample holds a few counts of this clone. The chain is built from TRBV6-6 and TRBJ2-7; 8 nucleotides match TRBD1. V shed 10 bases, J shed 7 bases, and the junction held 15 bases outside the gene matches. CDR3 size: 14 residues. In germline, CDR1 is MNHNY, CDR2 SVGAGI (reference sequence). CDR3 sequence: CAIKQDRVWGEQYF. The CDR3 DNA sequence: TGTGCCATCAAACAGGACAGGGTCTGGGGGGAGCAGTACTTC.

This clone was recorded a few times. The rearrangement joins TRBV19 to TRBJ1-1, with D unclear. The CDR3 spans 14 residues. Germline assignment: CDR1 LNHDA and CDR2 SQIVND (reference sequence). The germline V and J ends were trimmed by 3 bases and 1 base, with 9 bases remaining between them. In DNA form, the CDR3 reads TGTGCCAGTAGTATCTCCCCAGGGAACACTGAAGCTTTCTTT. Protein sequence: CASSISPGNTEAFF.

This clone was counted between two and nine times. The CDR3 loop is CASSQPGLPYEQYF. The CDR3 nucleotides are TGTGCCAGCTCACAGCCGGGACTCCCCTACGAGCAGTACTTC. The chain joins TRBV18 to TRBJ2-7, with TRBD2 as a possible D gene (6 bases). Germline V gene data show CDR1 as KGHSH and CDR2 as LQKENI. Trimming removed 4 bases at V and 2 bases at J, with 12 bases between. CDR3 length: 14 residues.

This rearrangement joins TRBV5-1 to TRBJ2-7, with 12 nucleotides matching TRBD1. This CDR3 contains 15 residues. The V gene's germline CDR1 is SGHRS and CDR2 YFSETQ. V lost 3 bases to trimming and J lost 4 bases; unmatched junction nucleotides: 5. The CDR3 sequence: CASSSGTGGGYEQYF. In DNA form, the CDR3 reads TGCGCCAGCAGCTCCGGGACAGGGGGCGGGTACGAGCAGTACTTC.

CDR3 amino acids: CASSWTSGGTDTQYF. CDR3 sequence (DNA): TGCGCCAGCAGCTGGACTAGCGGGGGAACAGATACGCAGTATTTT. This chain joins TRBV5-1 and TRBJ2-3, with 13 positions matching TRBD2. CDR1 SGHRS and CDR2 YFSETQ come from the germline V gene. The CDR3 is 15 residues long. V gave up 3 bases and J gave up 3 bases; unmatched junction bases: 1.

The chain joins TRBV5-4 to TRBJ2-7; maybe TRBD1 (6 bases). The CDR3 is 13 residues long. Germline V gives CDR1 SGHNT, CDR2 YYREEE (reference sequence). The V and J ends lost 2 bases and 1 base respectively, with 7 bases between them. Here the CDR3 reads CASSFGTSYEQYF. DNA for the CDR3: TGTGCCAGCAGCTTCGGGACATCCTACGAGCAGTACTTC.

As to this clone: A junction end diverges from the germline sequence, so it may reflect a read error. The chain combines TRBV7-7 with TRBJ2-2; D gene ambiguous. The CDR3 has 13 residues. Germline-derived CDR1 and CDR2 are SSHAT and FNYEAQ (reference sequence). This chain's CDR3 is CASSSGNTGELFF. In DNA, the CDR3 is TGTGCTAGCAGCTCGGGGAACACCGGGGAGCTGTTTTTT.

This clone has a single count. The rearrangement uses TRBV27 and TRBJ1-6, with a possible D match to TRBD1 (5 bases). Germline V gene lookup returns CDR1 MNHEY and CDR2 SMNVEV (reference sequence). V lost 4 bases and J lost 9, with 16 bases in between. This CDR3 spans 15 amino acids. CDR3: CASSSLNVGGSPLHF. DNA of the CDR3: TGTGCCAGCAGTTCCCTCAACGTCGGGGGTTCACCCCTCCACTTT.

This chain uses TRBV5-1 with TRBJ1-1; D is unclear. The V and J ends lost 1 base and 0 bases respectively, with 4 bases between them. Germline V gene sequence: CDR1 SGHRS, CDR2 YFSETQ. The CDR3 totals 13 residues. The CDR3 spells CASSLRLNTEAFF. CDR3 nucleotide sequence: TGCGCCAGCAGCTTGCGGTTGAACACTGAAGCTTTCTTT.

The chain employs TRBV2 and TRBJ2-3; possibly TRBD1 for D (5 bases). Germline loops: CDR1 SNHLY, CDR2 FYNNEI. V dropped 1 base and J dropped 1 base, with 12 bases sitting between them. This CDR3 is built from 16 residues. CDR3 in DNA: TGTGCCAGCAGTGAAGGCTCAGGGTGGCGCACAGATACGCAGTATTTT. This gives the protein CASSEGSGWRTDTQYF.

The genes are TRBV7-9 and TRBJ2-7; the D gene is possibly TRBD2 (5 bases). CDR3 size: 14 residues. CDR1 is SEHNR, CDR2 FQNEAQ, per germline (reference sequence). V shed 2 bases and J shed 5 bases, with 13 bases lying between them. CDR3 sequence (DNA): TGTGCCAGCAGCTTAAACTTAGTCGGGGACGAGCAGTACTTC. It is translated as CASSLNLVGDEQYF.

The chain couples TRBV10-3 to TRBJ2-7, with a weak D call TRBD2 (7 bases). The CDR3 runs 15 residues. Germline lookup yields CDR1 ENHRY and CDR2 SYGVKD. V was shortened by 5 bases and J by 1 base, with 15 bases between the two germline ends. This CDR3 is CAISSGTNQSYEQYF. In nucleotides, the CDR3 is TGTGCCATCAGTAGCGGGACAAACCAATCCTACGAGCAGTACTTC.

This chain joins TRBV6-6 and TRBJ1-6, with 9 bases matching TRBD1. Germline V gene data show CDR1 as MNHNY and CDR2 as SVGAGI (reference sequence). The CDR3 runs 16 residues. V lost 0 bases to trimming and J lost 5 bases; unmatched junction nucleotides: 2. Here the CDR3 reads CASSYSGTGNNSPLHF. The CDR3 region has the DNA TGTGCCAGCAGTTACTCGGGGACAGGGAATAATTCACCCCTCCACTTT.

The rearrangement links TRBV10-1 to TRBJ1-1; D is possibly TRBD1 (5 bases). Per germline, CDR1 WNHNN and CDR2 SYGVQD (reference sequence). Trimming took 4 bases from V and 3 from J, leaving 9 bases between them. CDR3 length equals 13 residues. The chain's CDR3 is CASSVSRDTEAFF. In DNA, the CDR3 is TGCGCCAGCAGTGTGAGCAGGGACACTGAAGCTTTCTTT.

The chain uses TRBV27 and TRBJ1-5, with a possible D match to TRBD1 (6 bases). This CDR3 contains 13 residues. CDR1 is MNHEY and CDR2 is SMNVEV in the germline V gene (reference sequence). The CDR3 nucleotides read TGTGTTTCGGGGGGCTCGAGCAATCAGCCCCAGCATTTT. Translated, it gives CVSGGSSNQPQHF.

The chain couples TRBV4-1 to TRBJ1-1; TRBD1 might be the D (6 bases). The V end lost 1 base, the J end lost 4 bases, and 19 bases lay between the germline ends. The CDR3 sequence is 17 residues long. The germline gives CDR1 MGHRA, CDR2 YSYEKL. CDR3 residues: CASSQALPGVGVTEAFF. The DNA for the CDR3 is TGCGCCAGCAGCCAAGCCCTCCCAGGGGTCGGCGTCACTGAAGCTTTCTTT.